A single sample is the source of the 12 T cell receptor beta chains below, sequenced in a study of spatial heterogeneity in lung cancer. Study observations and caveats: Counts of expanded intratumoral alpha and beta TCRs tracked tumor mutation counts.

These receptors' antigens are unknown. Described time point: sample taken at primary tumor resection. TCRdb re-called the 5' RACE reads with MiXCR, one entry per CDR3 protein. Altogether 4,900 or so distinct CDR3 sequences are present, roughly 28% being singletons, with the ten largest covering approximately 16%. Sequencing was performed on lung tumor tissue, taken at surgery. The receptors here all came from a male donor with early-stage non-small cell lung cancer.

This clonotype counts as medium-sized (0.01 to 0.1%). The chain has TRBV29-1 and TRBJ2-2; D is unresolved. V lost 4 bases and J 4 bases, leaving 10 bases between the germline ends. This CDR3 is built from 13 residues. Germline loops: CDR1 SQVTM, CDR2 ANQGSEA. The CDR3 spells CSVGGLITGELFF. CDR3 DNA sequence: TGCAGCGTTGGTGGGTTGATCACCGGGGAGCTGTTTTTT.

The chain links TRBV11-2 to TRBJ1-1; D not resolved. Trimming pared 7 bases from V and 4 bases from J, leaving 13 bases between. Germline V gives CDR1 SGHAT, CDR2 FQNNGV. The CDR3 consists of 13 residues. The CDR3 bases are TGTGCCAGCATGTCCGGAGTAGGCACTGAAGCTTTCTTT. Its protein product is CASMSGVGTEAFF.

By share, this clonotype counts as medium-sized (0.01 to 0.1%). This chain links TRBV27 with TRBJ2-7; 7 nucleotides agree with TRBD2. CDR1 MNHEY and CDR2 SMNVEV come from the germline V gene (reference sequence). With 6 bases clipped from V and 3 bases from J, the junction kept 5 bases outside the gene matches. The CDR3 contains 13 residues. CDR3 sequence reads: CASRRGGIYEQYF. The DNA for the CDR3 is TGTGCCAGCAGACGGGGAGGGATCTACGAGCAGTACTTC.

The chain couples TRBV12-3 or TRBV12-4 to TRBJ2-7; D is uncertain. V lost 4 bases and J lost 3, with 7 bases in between. The CDR3 is 12 residues long. The CDR3, as DNA: TGTGCCAGCAGTTACCTGGGCTACGAGCAGTACTTC. Amino acid sequence: CASSYLGYEQYF.

This clonotype is labeled as medium-sized (0.01 to 0.1%). The rearrangement uses TRBV11-2 and TRBJ2-5; no definite D call. Germline loops: CDR1 SGHAT, CDR2 FQNNGV. The CDR3 covers 13 residues. V was clipped by 1 base and J by 1 base, with 4 bases between them. CDR3 coding DNA: TGTGCCAGCAGCTTAGCCCGCCAAGAGACCCAGTACTTC. Protein product: CASSLARQETQYF.

The chain joins TRBV28 to TRBJ2-2, with TRBD2 identical over 7 bases. The CDR3 spans 18 residues. CDR1 and CDR2 from the germline V gene are MDHEN and SYDVKM. Unmatched junction bases numbered 13, after V lost 3 bases and J lost 3 bases. Here the CDR3 DNA reads TGTGCCAGCAGTTTCCCAGGCTGGGGAGGGCCTTACACCGGGGAGCTGTTTTTT. Residues: CASSFPGWGGPYTGELFF.

Relative to its sample, this clonotype is large. The chain employs TRBV27 and TRBJ2-5; TRBD2 agrees at 7 bases. The trim removed 5 bases at V and 1 base at J, leaving 10 bases unmatched. This CDR3 has 16 amino acids. Germline values: CDR1 MNHEY, CDR2 SMNVEV (reference sequence). This CDR3 is CASSPTWDYLQETQYF. CDR3 nucleotide sequence: TGTGCCAGCAGTCCCACCTGGGACTACCTCCAAGAGACCCAGTACTTC.

This clonotype was seen repeatedly, ten times or more. This chain uses TRBV21-1 with TRBJ2-7; TRBD1 is taken as the D call from the table, unchecked against the DNA. TRBV21-1 is designated a pseudogene. The CDR3 totals 15 residues. Written as DNA, the CDR3 is TGTGCCAGCAGCAAAGAGCCGGACAAGGGCTACGAGCAGTACTTC. Residues: CASSKEPDKGYEQYF.

This clonotype is classed as medium-sized. The chain has TRBV28 and TRBJ2-5, with TRBD1 identical over 7 bases. The junction had 11 bases not matched to a gene; V was cut back by 3 bases and J by 4 bases. The germline V gene encodes CDR1 MDHEN and CDR2 SYDVKM. The CDR3 consists of 16 residues. DNA of the CDR3: TGTGCCAGCAGTTTTCGACAGGGCAATTTTGGAGAGACCCAGTACTTC. Translating gives CASSFRQGNFGETQYF.

About this clonotype itself: A much larger clone lies one base from this, so it may be a read error. V usage is TRBV28 and J usage is TRBJ2-3; no definite D call. The CDR3 is made up of 14 amino acids. V lost 4 bases and J 4 bases, leaving 12 bases between the germline ends. Per the germline V gene, CDR1 is MDHEN and CDR2 is SYDVKM. The CDR3 protein is CASSSVRVPDTQYF. The CDR3 DNA is TGTGCCAGCAGTTCCGTCCGCGTACCAGATACGCAGTATTTT. Full variable domain (missing parts from reference TRBV28 and TRBJ2-3): DVKVTQSSRYLVKRTGEKVFLECVQDMDHENMFWYRQDPGLGLRLIYFSYDVKMKEKGDIPEGYSVSREKKERFSLILESASTNQTSMYLCASSSVRVPDTQYFGPGTRLTVL.

V usage is TRBV5-1 and J usage is TRBJ2-7, with 7 bases matching TRBD1. J gave up 4 bases and V 3 bases, and 10 bases lay outside the gene matches. There are 15 residues in the CDR3. The germline gives CDR1 SGHRS, CDR2 YFSETQ. CDR3 DNA: TGCGCCAGCAGCTGGGGGACAGAAAGCGGATACGAGCAGTACTTC. Amino acid sequence: CASSWGTESGYEQYF.

By share of the sample, this clonotype is medium-sized. The CDR3 reads CASSFPMNTEAFF. CDR3 coding DNA: TGTGCCAGCAGTTTTCCCATGAACACTGAAGCTTTCTTT. This chain connects TRBV28 to TRBJ1-1; D is unclear. The germline gives CDR1 MDHEN, CDR2 SYDVKM. CDR3 length: 13 residues. The ends were cut back, 3 bases at V and 0 bases at J, with 5 bases in the middle.